This T cell receptor beta chain was documented in a study of post-analysis software for immune sequencing data. On the study more broadly: There were relapsing-remitting, secondary progressive and progressive-relapsing multiple sclerosis among the disease courses included.

This clonotype was picked up many times. Antigen unknown. Study-wide points: Samples prepared in the same batch strongly co-clustered by F measure. Normalized Chao1 diversity was significantly lower in multiple sclerosis patients than in controls. Among a handful of TRBV segments more frequent in patients than controls were TRBV5-6, TRBV5-1 and TRBV20-1.

Germline V gives CDR1 MDHEN, CDR2 SYDVKM. The germline V and J ends were trimmed by 9 bases and 0 bases, with 9 bases remaining between them. This CDR3 region has 14 residues. Unique molecular identifiers were built into the TCR beta cDNA libraries. TCRdb re-derived calls from the PCR reads in MiXCR, one entry per CDR3 protein. The table includes about 560,000 distinct CDR3 sequences, 44% detected once. The chain joins TRBV28 to TRBJ2-6; no clear D. This TCR was recovered from a girl aged 10 to 17 with multiple sclerosis. The specimen was blood. This CDR3 is CASLRSSGANVLTF. Written as DNA, the CDR3 is TGTGCCAGTCTACGGAGCTCTGGGGCCAACGTCCTGACTTTC.